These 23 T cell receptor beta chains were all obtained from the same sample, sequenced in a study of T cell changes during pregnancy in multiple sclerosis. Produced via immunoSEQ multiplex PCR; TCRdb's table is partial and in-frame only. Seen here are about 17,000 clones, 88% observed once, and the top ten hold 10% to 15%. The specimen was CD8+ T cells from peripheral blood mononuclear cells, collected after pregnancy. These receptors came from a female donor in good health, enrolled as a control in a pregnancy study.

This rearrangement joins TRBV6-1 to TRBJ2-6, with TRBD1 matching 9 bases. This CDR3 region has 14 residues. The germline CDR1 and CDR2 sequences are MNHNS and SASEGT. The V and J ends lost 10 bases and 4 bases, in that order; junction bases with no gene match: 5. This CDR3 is CANGQGTGANVLTF. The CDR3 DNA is TGTGCCAACGGACAGGGGACCGGGGCCAACGTCCTGACTTTC.

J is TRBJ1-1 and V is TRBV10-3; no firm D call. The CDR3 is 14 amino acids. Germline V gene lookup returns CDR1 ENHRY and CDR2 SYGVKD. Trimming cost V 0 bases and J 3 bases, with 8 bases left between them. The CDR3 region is CAISESYGDTEAFF. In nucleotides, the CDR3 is TGTGCCATCAGTGAGTCGTACGGGGACACTGAAGCTTTCTTT.

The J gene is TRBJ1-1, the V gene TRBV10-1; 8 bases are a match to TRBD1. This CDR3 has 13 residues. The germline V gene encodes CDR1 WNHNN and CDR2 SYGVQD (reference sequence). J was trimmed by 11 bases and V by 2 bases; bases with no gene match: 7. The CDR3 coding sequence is TGCGCCAGCAGTGAGGCCACAGGGGGTGCCGCTTTCTTT. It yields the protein CASSEATGGAAFF.

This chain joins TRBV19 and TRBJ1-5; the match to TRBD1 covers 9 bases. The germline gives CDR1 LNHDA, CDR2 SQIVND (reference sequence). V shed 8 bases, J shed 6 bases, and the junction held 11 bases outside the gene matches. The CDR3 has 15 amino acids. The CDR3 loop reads CASEGPQGASQPQHF. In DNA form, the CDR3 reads TGTGCCAGTGAAGGTCCACAGGGGGCGAGTCAGCCCCAGCATTTT.

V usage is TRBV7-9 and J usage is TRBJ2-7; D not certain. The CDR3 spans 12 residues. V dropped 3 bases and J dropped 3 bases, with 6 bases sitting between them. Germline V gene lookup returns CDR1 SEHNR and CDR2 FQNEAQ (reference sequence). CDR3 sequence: CASSFLGYEQYF. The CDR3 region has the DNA TGTGCCAGCAGCTTCCTAGGCTACGAGCAGTACTTC. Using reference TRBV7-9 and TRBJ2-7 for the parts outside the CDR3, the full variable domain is DTGVSQNPRHKITKRGQNVTFRCDPISEHNRLYWYRQTLGQGPEFLTYFQNEAQLEKSRLLSDRFSAERPKGSFSTLEIQRTEQGDSAMYLCASSFLGYEQYFGPGTRLTVT.

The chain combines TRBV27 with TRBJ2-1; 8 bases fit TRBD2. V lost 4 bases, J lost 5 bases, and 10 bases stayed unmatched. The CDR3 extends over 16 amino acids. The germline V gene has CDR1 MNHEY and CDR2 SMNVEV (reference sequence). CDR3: CASSSLPSGLHNEQFF. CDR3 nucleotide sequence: TGTGCCAGCAGTTCCCTCCCTAGCGGGCTCCACAATGAGCAGTTCTTC.

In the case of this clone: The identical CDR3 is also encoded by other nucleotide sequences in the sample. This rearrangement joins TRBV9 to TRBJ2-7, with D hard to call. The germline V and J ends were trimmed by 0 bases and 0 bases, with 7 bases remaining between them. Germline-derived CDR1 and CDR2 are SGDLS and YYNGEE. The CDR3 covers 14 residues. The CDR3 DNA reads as TGTGCCAGCAGCGTAGGTGGCTTCTCCTACGAGCAGTACTTC. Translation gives CASSVGGFSYEQYF.

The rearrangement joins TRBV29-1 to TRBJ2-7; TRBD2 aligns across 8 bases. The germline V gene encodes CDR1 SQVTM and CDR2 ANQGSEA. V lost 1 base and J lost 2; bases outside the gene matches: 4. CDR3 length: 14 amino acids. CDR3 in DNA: TGCAGCGTTGAAGTGACTAGCGCAACCTACGAGCAGTACTTC. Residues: CSVEVTSATYEQYF.

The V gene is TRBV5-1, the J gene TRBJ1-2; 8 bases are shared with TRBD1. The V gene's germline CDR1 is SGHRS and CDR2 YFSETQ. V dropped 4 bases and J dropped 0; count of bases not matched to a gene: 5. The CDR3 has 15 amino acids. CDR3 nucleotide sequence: TGCGCCAGCAGCACAGACAGGGGTGCTAACTATGGCTACACCTTC. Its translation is CASSTDRGANYGYTF.

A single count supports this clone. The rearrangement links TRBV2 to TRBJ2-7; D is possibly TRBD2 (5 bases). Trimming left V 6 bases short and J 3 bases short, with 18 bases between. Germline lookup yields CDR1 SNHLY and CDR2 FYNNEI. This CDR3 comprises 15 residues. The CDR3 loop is CASSPSGSVLYEQYF. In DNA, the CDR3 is TGTGCCAGCAGCCCTTCGGGGTCCGTTCTCTACGAGCAGTACTTC.

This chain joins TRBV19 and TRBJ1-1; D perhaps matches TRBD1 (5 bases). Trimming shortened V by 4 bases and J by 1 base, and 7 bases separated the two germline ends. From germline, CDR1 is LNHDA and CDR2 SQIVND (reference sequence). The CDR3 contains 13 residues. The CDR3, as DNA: TGTGCCAGTAGTAAGGACACGAACACTGAAGCTTTCTTT. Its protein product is CASSKDTNTEAFF.

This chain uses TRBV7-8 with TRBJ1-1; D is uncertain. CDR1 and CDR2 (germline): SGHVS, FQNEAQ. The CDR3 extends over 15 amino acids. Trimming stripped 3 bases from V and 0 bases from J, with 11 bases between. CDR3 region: CASSLSGNMNTEAFF. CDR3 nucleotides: TGTGCCAGCAGCTTGTCGGGGAACATGAACACTGAAGCTTTCTTT.

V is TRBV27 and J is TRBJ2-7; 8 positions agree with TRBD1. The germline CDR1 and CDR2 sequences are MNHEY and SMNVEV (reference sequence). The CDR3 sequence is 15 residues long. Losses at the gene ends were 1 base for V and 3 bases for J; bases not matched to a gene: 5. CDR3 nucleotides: TGTGCCAGCAGTTTATTGCGACAGGGGATCTACGAGCAGTACTTC. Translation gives CASSLLRQGIYEQYF.

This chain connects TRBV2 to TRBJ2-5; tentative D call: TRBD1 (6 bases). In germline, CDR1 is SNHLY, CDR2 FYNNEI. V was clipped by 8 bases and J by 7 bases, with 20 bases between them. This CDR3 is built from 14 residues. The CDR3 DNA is TGTGCCAGCCTGAGCCCGAGTAGAGGGGGGACCCAGTACTTC. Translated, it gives CASLSPSRGGTQYF.

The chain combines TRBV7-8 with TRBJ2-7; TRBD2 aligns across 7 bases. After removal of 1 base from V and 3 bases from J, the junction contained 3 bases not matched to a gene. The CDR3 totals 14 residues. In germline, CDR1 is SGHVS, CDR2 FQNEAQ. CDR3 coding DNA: TGTGCCAGCAGCTTAGGACTAGCCAGCTACGAGCAGTACTTC. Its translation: CASSLGLASYEQYF.

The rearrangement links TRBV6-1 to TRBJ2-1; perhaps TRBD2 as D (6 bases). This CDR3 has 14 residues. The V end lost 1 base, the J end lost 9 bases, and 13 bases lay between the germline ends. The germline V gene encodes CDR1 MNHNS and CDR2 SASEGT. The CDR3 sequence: CASSEDGVSGEQFF. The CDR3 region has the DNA TGTGCCAGCAGTGAAGACGGCGTTAGCGGTGAGCAGTTCTTC.

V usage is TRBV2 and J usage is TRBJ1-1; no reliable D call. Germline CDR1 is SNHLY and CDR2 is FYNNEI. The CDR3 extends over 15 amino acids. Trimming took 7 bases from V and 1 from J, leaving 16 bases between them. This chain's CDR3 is CASTYPQAGNTEAFF. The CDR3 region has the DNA TGTGCCAGCACCTATCCTCAGGCAGGGAACACTGAAGCTTTCTTT.

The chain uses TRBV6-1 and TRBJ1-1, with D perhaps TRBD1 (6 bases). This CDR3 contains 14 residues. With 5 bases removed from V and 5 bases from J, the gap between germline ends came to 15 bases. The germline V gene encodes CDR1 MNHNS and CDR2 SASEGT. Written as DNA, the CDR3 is TGTGCCAGCAGTCGGACAGTGTCTTCGACTGAAGCTTTCTTT. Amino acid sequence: CASSRTVSSTEAFF.

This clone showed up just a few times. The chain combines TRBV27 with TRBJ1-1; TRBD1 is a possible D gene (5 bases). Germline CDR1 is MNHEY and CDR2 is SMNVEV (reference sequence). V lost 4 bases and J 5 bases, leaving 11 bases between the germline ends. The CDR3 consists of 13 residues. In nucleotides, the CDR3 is TGTGCCAGCAGTTGGGGGGTGGGGACTGAAGCTTTCTTT. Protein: CASSWGVGTEAFF.

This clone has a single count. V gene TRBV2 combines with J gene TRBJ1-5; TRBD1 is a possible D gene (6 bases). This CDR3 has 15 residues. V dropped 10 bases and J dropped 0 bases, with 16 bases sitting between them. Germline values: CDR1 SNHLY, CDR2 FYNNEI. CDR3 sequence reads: CATKPGVDSNQPQHF. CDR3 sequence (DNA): TGTGCCACCAAGCCAGGGGTGGATAGCAATCAGCCCCAGCATTTT.

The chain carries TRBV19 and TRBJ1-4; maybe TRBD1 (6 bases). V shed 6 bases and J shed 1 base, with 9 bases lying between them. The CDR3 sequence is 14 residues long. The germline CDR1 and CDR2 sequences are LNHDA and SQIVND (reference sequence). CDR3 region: CASSLQGTNEKLFF. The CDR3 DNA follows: TGTGCCAGTAGCCTACAGGGAACTAATGAAAAACTGTTTTTT.

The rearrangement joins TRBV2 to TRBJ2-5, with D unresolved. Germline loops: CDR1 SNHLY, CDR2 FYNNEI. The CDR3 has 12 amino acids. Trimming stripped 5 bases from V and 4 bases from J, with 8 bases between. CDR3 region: CASSKLSETQYF. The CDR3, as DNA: TGTGCCAGCAGTAAGCTCTCAGAGACCCAGTACTTC.

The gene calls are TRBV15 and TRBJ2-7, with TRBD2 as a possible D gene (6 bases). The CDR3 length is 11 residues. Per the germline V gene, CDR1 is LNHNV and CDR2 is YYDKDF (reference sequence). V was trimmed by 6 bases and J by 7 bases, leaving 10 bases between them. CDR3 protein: CATSKGREQYF. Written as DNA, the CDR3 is TGTGCCACCAGTAAAGGGAGGGAGCAGTACTTC.